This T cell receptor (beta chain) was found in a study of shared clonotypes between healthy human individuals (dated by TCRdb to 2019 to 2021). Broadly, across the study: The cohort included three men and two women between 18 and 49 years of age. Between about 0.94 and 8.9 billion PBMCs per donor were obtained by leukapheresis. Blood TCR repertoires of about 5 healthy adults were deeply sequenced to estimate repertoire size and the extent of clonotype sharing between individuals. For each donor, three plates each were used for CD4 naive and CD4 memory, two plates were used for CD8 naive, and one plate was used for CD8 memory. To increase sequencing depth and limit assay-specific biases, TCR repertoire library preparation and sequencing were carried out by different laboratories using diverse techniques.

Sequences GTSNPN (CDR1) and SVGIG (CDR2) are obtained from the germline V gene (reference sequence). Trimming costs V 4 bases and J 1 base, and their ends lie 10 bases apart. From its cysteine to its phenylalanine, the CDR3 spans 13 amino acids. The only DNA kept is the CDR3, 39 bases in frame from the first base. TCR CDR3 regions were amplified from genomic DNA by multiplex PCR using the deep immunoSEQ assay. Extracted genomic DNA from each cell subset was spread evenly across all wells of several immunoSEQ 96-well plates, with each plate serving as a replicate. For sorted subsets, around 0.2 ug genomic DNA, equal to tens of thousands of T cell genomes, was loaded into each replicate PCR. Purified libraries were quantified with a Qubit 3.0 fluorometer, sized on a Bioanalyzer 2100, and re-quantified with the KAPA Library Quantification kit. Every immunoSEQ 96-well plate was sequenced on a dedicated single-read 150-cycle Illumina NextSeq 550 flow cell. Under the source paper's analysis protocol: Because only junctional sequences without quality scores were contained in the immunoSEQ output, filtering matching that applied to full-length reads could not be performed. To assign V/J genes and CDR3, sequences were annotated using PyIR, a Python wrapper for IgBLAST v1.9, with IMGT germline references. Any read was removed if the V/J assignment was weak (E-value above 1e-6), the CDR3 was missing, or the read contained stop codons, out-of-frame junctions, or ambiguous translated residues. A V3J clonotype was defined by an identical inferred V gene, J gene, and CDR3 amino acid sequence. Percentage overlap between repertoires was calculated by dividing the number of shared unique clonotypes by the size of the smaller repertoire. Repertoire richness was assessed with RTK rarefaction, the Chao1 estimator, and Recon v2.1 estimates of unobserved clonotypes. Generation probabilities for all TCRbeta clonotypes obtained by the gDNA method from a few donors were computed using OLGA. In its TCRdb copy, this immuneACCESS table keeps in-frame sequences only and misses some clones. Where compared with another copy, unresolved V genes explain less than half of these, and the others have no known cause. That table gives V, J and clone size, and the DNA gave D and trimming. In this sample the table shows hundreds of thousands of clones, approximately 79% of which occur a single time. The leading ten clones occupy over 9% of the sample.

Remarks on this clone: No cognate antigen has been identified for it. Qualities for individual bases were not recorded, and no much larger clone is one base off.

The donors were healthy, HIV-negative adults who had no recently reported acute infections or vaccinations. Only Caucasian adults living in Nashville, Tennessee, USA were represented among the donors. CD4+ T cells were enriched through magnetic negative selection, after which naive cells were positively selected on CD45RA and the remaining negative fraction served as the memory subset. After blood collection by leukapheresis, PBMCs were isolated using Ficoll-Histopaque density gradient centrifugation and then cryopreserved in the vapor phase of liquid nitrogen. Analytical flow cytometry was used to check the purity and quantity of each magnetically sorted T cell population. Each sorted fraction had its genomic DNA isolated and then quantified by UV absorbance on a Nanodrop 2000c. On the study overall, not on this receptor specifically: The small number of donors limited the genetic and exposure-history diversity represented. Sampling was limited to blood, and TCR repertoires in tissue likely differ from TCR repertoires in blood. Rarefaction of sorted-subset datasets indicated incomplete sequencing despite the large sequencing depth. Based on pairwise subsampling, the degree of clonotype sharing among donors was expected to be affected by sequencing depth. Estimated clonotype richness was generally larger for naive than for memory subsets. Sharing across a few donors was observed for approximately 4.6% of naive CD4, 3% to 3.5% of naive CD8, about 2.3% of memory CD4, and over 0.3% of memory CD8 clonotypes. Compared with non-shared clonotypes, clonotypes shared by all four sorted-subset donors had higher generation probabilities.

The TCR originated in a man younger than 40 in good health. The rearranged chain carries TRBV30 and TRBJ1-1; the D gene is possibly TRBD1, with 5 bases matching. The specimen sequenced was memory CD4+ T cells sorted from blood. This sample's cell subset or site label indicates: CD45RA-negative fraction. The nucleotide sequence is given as TGTGCCTGGATAGGGGCTGGGAACACTGAAGCTTTCTTT. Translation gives CAWIGAGNTEAFF.